These 31 T cell receptor beta chains came from one sample sequenced in a study of cytomegalovirus exposure and HLA in healthy donors. 13 Jbeta primers and 60 Vbeta primers were used for the PCR. Assay used: immunoSEQ multiplex PCR; TCRdb lists only in-frame clones, some missing. Here the sample spans about 200,000 clones, 82% being singletons. The sequencing sample was made of PBMCs. All receptors come from a woman between 50 and 59 years old in good health and CMV-seropositive.

To note about this clone: The sample carries other DNA sequences with the same CDR3. This rearrangement joins TRBV18 to TRBJ2-1, with 10 bases matching TRBD2. Germline V gene lookup returns CDR1 KGHSH and CDR2 LQKENI. The V and J ends lost 4 bases and 7 bases, in that order; junction bases with no gene match: 7. This CDR3 contains 15 residues. The CDR3 protein is CASSRGLAGDNEQFF. For the CDR3, the DNA is TGTGCCAGCTCACGAGGCCTAGCGGGGGATAATGAGCAGTTCTTC.

The sample holds one count of this clone. The chain is built from TRBV7-2 and TRBJ1-4; 7 bases line up with TRBD1. Trimming removed 4 bases from V and 6 bases from J; junction bases left unmatched: 5. CDR3 length: 14 residues. Germline CDR1 reads SGHTA; CDR2 reads FQGNSA. CDR3 region: CASSSGGYDEKLFF. CDR3 nucleotide sequence: TGTGCCAGCAGCTCAGGGGGGTATGATGAAAAACTGTTTTTT.

This clone has just a few counts. V is TRBV18 and J is TRBJ1-5, with D perhaps matching TRBD1 (5 bases). The CDR3 contains 15 residues. The germline gives CDR1 KGHSH, CDR2 LQKENI. The V end was cut by 2 bases, the J end by 5 bases, with 13 bases between. CDR3 region: CASSPRQGGDQPQHF. CDR3 DNA: TGTGCCAGCTCACCAAGGCAGGGCGGGGATCAGCCCCAGCATTTT.

The chain is built from TRBV19 and TRBJ2-7, with 8 bases lining up with TRBD1. The ends lost 7 bases at V and 0 bases at J; junction bases unmatched: 5. Germline V CDR1 and CDR2: LNHDA, SQIVND (reference sequence). The CDR3 contains 14 residues. CDR3 DNA: TGTGCCAGTATGGACAGGGCCAGCTCCTACGAGCAGTACTTC. Translating it yields CASMDRASSYEQYF.

CDR3 amino acids: CASSFTDSPQETQYF. The DNA for the CDR3 is TGTGCCAGCAGTTTTACGGACAGCCCCCAAGAGACCCAGTACTTC. The chain joins TRBV27 to TRBJ2-5, with a possible D match to TRBD1 (6 bases). The V gene's germline CDR1 is MNHEY and CDR2 SMNVEV (reference sequence). V was trimmed by 3 bases and J by 1 base, leaving 12 bases between them. This CDR3 contains 15 residues.

The chain uses TRBV16 and TRBJ2-1, with 15 nucleotides matching TRBD2. The J segment lost 9 bases and the V segment lost 4 bases, leaving 7 bases of the junction unmatched. Germline V CDR1 and CDR2: KGHSY, FQNENV. This CDR3 is built from 16 residues. CDR3 DNA sequence: TGTGCCAGCAGCCCCCGGACTAGCGGGGGGGGGAGTGAGCAGTTCTTC. Translating it yields CASSPRTSGGGSEQFF.

The rearrangement uses TRBV27 and TRBJ2-1, with a possible D match to TRBD2 (5 bases). Trimming removed 8 bases at V and 8 bases at J, with 19 bases between. This CDR3 contains 14 residues. Germline assignment: CDR1 MNHEY and CDR2 SMNVEV (reference sequence). The DNA of the CDR3 is TGTGCCAGCTCAACCCACGGTGAGGGCGATGAGCAGTTCTTC. It is translated as CASSTHGEGDEQFF.

This clone was seen more than once but under ten times. The gene calls are TRBV11-2 and TRBJ2-7; tentatively, D is TRBD2 (6 bases). V lost 2 bases to trimming and J lost 7 bases, with 21 bases between them. The germline CDR1 and CDR2 sequences are SGHAT and FQNNGV. The CDR3 consists of 16 residues. This CDR3 is CASSLRWRGRAWEQYF. The CDR3 coding sequence is TGTGCCAGCAGCTTAAGGTGGAGGGGCAGGGCATGGGAGCAGTACTTC. Full variable domain (rest looked up from reference TRBV11-2 and TRBJ2-7): EAGVAQSPRYKIIEKRQSVAFWCNPISGHATLYWYQQILGQGPKLLIQFQNNGVVDDSQLPKDRFSAERLKGVDSTLKIQPAKLEDSAVYLCASSLRWRGRAWEQYFGPGTRLTVT.

J is TRBJ2-7 and V is TRBV11-3, with D maybe TRBD1 (6 bases). CDR1 SGHNT and CDR2 YENEEA come from the germline V gene. CDR3 length: 14 residues. V lost 4 bases and J 8 bases, leaving 18 bases between the germline ends. The CDR3 here is CASSSGQYNSKQYF. The CDR3 region has the DNA TGTGCCAGCAGCTCGGGACAATACAACAGCAAGCAGTACTTC.

The V gene is TRBV7-3, the J gene TRBJ1-1, with 7 bases that match TRBD1. The CDR3 is made up of 15 amino acids. Per germline, CDR1 SGHTA and CDR2 FQGTGA. V lost 2 bases, J lost 1 base, and 4 bases stayed unmatched. This CDR3 is CASSLAGQRNTEAFF. CDR3 coding DNA: TGTGCCAGCAGCTTAGCGGGACAGCGGAACACTGAAGCTTTCTTT.

This clone was detected only a few times. The chain recombines TRBV7-9 with TRBJ1-2, with 10 bases lining up with TRBD1. The V gene's germline CDR1 is SEHNR and CDR2 FQNEAQ (reference sequence). This CDR3 is 13 amino acids long. V was pared by 5 bases and J by 7 bases, with 4 bases of the junction left unmatched. For the CDR3, the DNA is TGTGCCAGCAGCCTTGACAGGGGGCCTGGCTACACCTTC. This sequence encodes CASSLDRGPGYTF. Together with reference TRBV7-9 and TRBJ1-2, the CDR3 gives the full variable domain: DTGVSQNPRHKITKRGQNVTFRCDPISEHNRLYWYRQTLGQGPEFLTYFQNEAQLEKSRLLSDRFSAERPKGSFSTLEIQRTEQGDSAMYLCASSLDRGPGYTFGSGTRLTVV.

In its sample, this clone was seen a few times. This rearrangement joins TRBV5-1 to TRBJ2-1; 10 bases are a match to TRBD2. Per germline, CDR1 SGHRS and CDR2 YFSETQ. Germline trimming cut 0 bases from V and 5 bases from J; bases unmatched to any gene: 5. This CDR3 contains 16 residues. CDR3 sequence: CASSLGAGGPHNEQFF. The CDR3 DNA reads as TGCGCCAGCAGCTTGGGAGCGGGAGGGCCCCACAATGAGCAGTTCTTC.

Here the CDR3 DNA reads TGTGCCAGCAGTTCAGGGGGTATCTCCTACGAGCAGTACTTC. Protein: CASSSGGISYEQYF. This chain uses TRBV28 with TRBJ2-5, with 7 bases fitting TRBD1. The J call may be faulty, since TRBJ2-7 better matches the DNA end. CDR1 is MDHEN and CDR2 is SYDVKM in the germline V gene. The CDR3 is made up of 14 amino acids.

The table lists this clone with a few counts. This chain connects TRBV5-4 to TRBJ2-6, with D possibly being TRBD2 (5 bases). CDR1 and CDR2 (germline): SGHNT, YYREEE (reference sequence). The V and J ends lost 4 bases and 0 bases respectively, with 11 bases between them. The CDR3 is 16 residues long. CDR3: CASSPGGYSGANVLTF. CDR3 DNA sequence: TGTGCCAGCAGCCCTGGCGGGTACTCTGGGGCCAACGTCCTGACTTTC.

The chain carries TRBV18 and TRBJ2-5, with D unresolved. The CDR3 sequence is 14 residues long. Germline values: CDR1 KGHSH, CDR2 LQKENI. The V gene lost 1 base and the J gene lost 1 base, with 7 bases spanning the gap. This CDR3 reads CASSPQLPQETQYF. The CDR3 coding sequence is TGTGCCAGCTCACCACAACTACCCCAAGAGACCCAGTACTTC.

V and J are TRBV6-5 and TRBJ1-2; 8 bases fit TRBD1. This CDR3 is 15 amino acids long. V lost 2 bases and J lost 2; bases outside the gene matches: 4. Germline V gene sequence: CDR1 MNHEY, CDR2 SVGAGI. The CDR3 spells CASSYGTGSNYGYTF. CDR3 DNA: TGTGCCAGCAGTTACGGGACAGGCTCCAACTATGGCTACACCTTC.

This chain connects TRBV19 to TRBJ2-2, with 8 bases fitting TRBD1. Losses at the gene ends were 6 bases for V and 3 bases for J; bases not matched to a gene: 9. CDR1 LNHDA and CDR2 SQIVND come from the germline V gene (reference sequence). The CDR3 is made up of 16 amino acids. The CDR3 loop is CASRKLQGGYTGELFF. The CDR3 nucleotides read TGTGCCAGTAGGAAACTACAGGGGGGCTACACCGGGGAGCTGTTTTTT.

This chain uses TRBV28 with TRBJ2-1; D gene uncertain. In germline, CDR1 is MDHEN, CDR2 SYDVKM. This CDR3 has 12 residues. The V and J ends lost 4 bases and 7 bases respectively, with 8 bases between them. This CDR3 is CASSYRVNEQFF. The CDR3 bases are TGTGCCAGCAGTTATCGGGTTAATGAGCAGTTCTTC.

The rearrangement links TRBV18 to TRBJ2-7, with a weak D call TRBD1 (6 bases). The CDR3 loop spans 14 amino acids. The V end was cut by 4 bases, the J end by 1 base, with 11 bases between. CDR1 is KGHSH, CDR2 LQKENI, per germline. The CDR3 region is CASSRQGGSYEQYF. The DNA for the CDR3 is TGTGCCAGCTCACGGCAAGGGGGATCCTACGAGCAGTACTTC.

Only a few counts were recorded for this clone. The gene calls are TRBV19 and TRBJ2-7, with D possibly TRBD1 on 6 matching bases. V lost 0 bases to trimming and J lost 1 base, with 7 bases between them. The CDR3 is 14 residues long. Germline V lookup: CDR1 LNHDA, CDR2 SQIVND (reference sequence). The CDR3 spells CASSIDRGSYEQYF. The CDR3 DNA reads TGTGCCAGTAGTATAGACAGGGGTTCCTACGAGCAGTACTTC. The full variable domain, completed using reference TRBV19 and TRBJ2-7, is DGGITQSPKYLFRKEGQNVTLSCEQNLNHDAMYWYRQDPGQGLRLIYYSQIVNDFQKGDIAEGYSVSREKKESFPLTVTSAQKNPTAFYLCASSIDRGSYEQYFGPGTRLTVT.

The V and J genes are TRBV29-1 and TRBJ2-2; 8 nucleotides align to TRBD1. Germline V gene sequence: CDR1 SQVTM, CDR2 ANQGSEA. Unmatched junction bases numbered 4, after V lost 4 bases and J lost 6 bases. CDR3 length: 13 residues. The CDR3: CSVATGGSGELFF. In DNA, the CDR3 is TGCAGCGTTGCAACAGGGGGGTCCGGGGAGCTGTTTTTT.

A single count supports this clone. One end of the junction is discordant with germline, which a read error may explain. DNA for the CDR3: TGTGCCAGCAGTGAAGATGAGGTGAAAGGTCAGTCCCAGCATTTT. It encodes CASSEDEVKGQSQHF. The chain has TRBV2 and TRBJ1-5; D gene unclear. CDR1 and CDR2 from the germline V gene are SNHLY and FYNNEI. CDR3 size: 15 residues.

The V call is TRBV19, the J call TRBJ1-5, with D perhaps TRBD1 (5 bases). The CDR3 has 14 residues. Germline CDR1 is LNHDA and CDR2 is SQIVND (reference sequence). V was shortened by 2 bases and J by 7 bases, with 12 bases between the two germline ends. In nucleotides, the CDR3 is TGTGCCAGTAGTATACCCAGGGTTCGACAGCCCCAGCATTTT. Translated: CASSIPRVRQPQHF. Full variable domain (missing parts from reference TRBV19 and TRBJ1-5): DGGITQSPKYLFRKEGQNVTLSCEQNLNHDAMYWYRQDPGQGLRLIYYSQIVNDFQKGDIAEGYSVSREKKESFPLTVTSAQKNPTAFYLCASSIPRVRQPQHFGDGTRLSIL.

The chain recombines TRBV28 with TRBJ2-3; D remains unclear. The CDR3 runs to 12 residues. V lost 1 base, J lost 8 bases, and 7 bases lay in between. Germline CDR1 is MDHEN and CDR2 is SYDVKM. The CDR3 loop reads CASSLLGGTQYF. The CDR3 coding sequence is TGTGCCAGCAGTTTATTAGGCGGTACGCAGTATTTT.

In this sample, this clone turned up a few times. This rearrangement joins TRBV27 to TRBJ2-5, with 7 nucleotides matching TRBD1. This CDR3 spans 16 amino acids. The V and J ends lost 6 bases and 5 bases, in that order; junction bases with no gene match: 15. In germline, CDR1 is MNHEY, CDR2 SMNVEV (reference sequence). Here the CDR3 DNA reads TGTGCCAGCAGACCCTTTCCTAACCGACAGGGTGAGACCCAGTACTTC. It codes for CASRPFPNRQGETQYF.

CDR3 coding DNA: TGTGCCAGCAGTTTACGACTAGCGGGGGCCGGTGCAGATACGCAGTATTTT. The encoded protein is CASSLRLAGAGADTQYF. This chain uses TRBV28 with TRBJ2-3, with TRBD2 matching 12 bases. V dropped 2 bases and J dropped 4; count of bases not matched to a gene: 7. Germline loops: CDR1 MDHEN, CDR2 SYDVKM. CDR3 length: 17 amino acids.

The CDR3 spells CASSPGGTNTIYF. CDR3 bases: TGTGCCAGCAGCCCCGGGGGAACCAACACCATATATTTT. The rearrangement joins TRBV7-2 to TRBJ1-3; perhaps TRBD1 as D (5 bases). The CDR3 length is 13 residues. CDR1 and CDR2 from the germline V gene are SGHTA and FQGNSA. V lost 5 bases to trimming and J lost 7 bases, with 12 bases between them.

J is TRBJ2-2 and V is TRBV19; 9 bases fit TRBD1. With V trimmed by 2 bases and J by 5 bases, 6 bases remained unmatched. This CDR3 spans 16 amino acids. Germline V gene lookup returns CDR1 LNHDA and CDR2 SQIVND (reference sequence). In DNA, the CDR3 is TGTGCCAGTAGTATATGGGGGACAGGGCGGACCGGGGAGCTGTTTTTT. Amino acids: CASSIWGTGRTGELFF.

This chain links TRBV15 with TRBJ1-2; D may be TRBD1 (6 bases). The germline gives CDR1 LNHNV, CDR2 YYDKDF (reference sequence). V lost 6 bases and J lost 8, with 16 bases in between. The CDR3 contains 13 residues. This chain's CDR3 is CATRHRDHWGYTF. The DNA of the CDR3 is TGTGCCACCAGACACAGGGACCACTGGGGCTACACCTTC.

The chain joins TRBV19 to TRBJ2-2; D remains unclear. CDR3 size: 14 residues. Trimming cost V 4 bases and J 0 bases, with 6 bases left between them. Per the germline V gene, CDR1 is LNHDA and CDR2 is SQIVND (reference sequence). The CDR3 loop reads CASSNLPNTGELFF. CDR3 nucleotides: TGTGCCAGTAGTAATCTCCCGAACACCGGGGAGCTGTTTTTT.

This clone was counted a few times. The V call is TRBV13, the J call TRBJ2-7, with D hard to call. This CDR3 has 12 amino acids. Germline loops: CDR1 PRHDT, CDR2 FYEKMQ (reference sequence). With 5 bases removed from V and 7 bases from J, the gap between germline ends came to 12 bases. CDR3 in DNA: TGTGCCAGCAGCCGCCCATTCGGGGAGCAGTACTTC. This translates into CASSRPFGEQYF.